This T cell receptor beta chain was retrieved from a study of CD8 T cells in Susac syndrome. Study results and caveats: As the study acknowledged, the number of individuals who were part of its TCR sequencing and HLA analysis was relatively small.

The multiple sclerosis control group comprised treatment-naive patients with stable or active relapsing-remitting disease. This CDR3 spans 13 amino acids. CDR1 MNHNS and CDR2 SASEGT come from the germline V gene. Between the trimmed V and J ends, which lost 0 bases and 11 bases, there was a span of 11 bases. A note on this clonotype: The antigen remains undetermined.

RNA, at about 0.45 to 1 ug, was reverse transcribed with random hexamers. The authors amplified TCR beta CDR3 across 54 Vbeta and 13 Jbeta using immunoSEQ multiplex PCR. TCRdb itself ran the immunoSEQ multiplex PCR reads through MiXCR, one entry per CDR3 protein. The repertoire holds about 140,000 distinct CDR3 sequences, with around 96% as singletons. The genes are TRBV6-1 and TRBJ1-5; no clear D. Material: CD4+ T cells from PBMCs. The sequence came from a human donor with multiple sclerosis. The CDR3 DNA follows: TGTGCCAGCAGTGAAGCTAATGGGTCAGCCCAGCATTTT. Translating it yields CASSEANGSAQHF.